This entry lists 11 T cell receptor beta chains sequenced from one sample in a study of blood T cell repertoires in COVID-19. Produced via immunoSEQ multiplex PCR; TCRdb's table is partial and in-frame only. The sample yields over 150,000 clones, around 84% seen once. The sample was PBMCs or T cells enriched from blood (not recorded which). The receptor set was obtained from a man aged 45 to 65 who had recovered from COVID-19.

This clone was recorded a few times. The genes are TRBV6-5 and TRBJ1-1; no clear D. The V end was cut by 6 bases, the J end by 0 bases, with 11 bases between. Germline CDR1 reads MNHEY; CDR2 reads SVGAGI. The CDR3 is 14 amino acids. Written as DNA, the CDR3 is TGTGCCAGCAGGGCGGGGATCATGAACACTGAAGCTTTCTTT. Protein sequence: CASRAGIMNTEAFF.

This chain links TRBV11-3 with TRBJ2-3; possibly TRBD1 for D (5 bases). V shed 1 base and J shed 5 bases, with 7 bases lying between them. The germline V gene has CDR1 SGHNT and CDR2 YENEEA. This CDR3 has 13 residues. The CDR3 region has the DNA TGTGCCAGCAGCTTAGGACAGAAAGATACGCAGTATTTT. It codes for CASSLGQKDTQYF.

The chain joins TRBV30 to TRBJ1-2; TRBD1 might be the D (5 bases). Per germline, CDR1 GTSNPN and CDR2 SVGIG (reference sequence). V lost 4 bases and J 3 bases, leaving 15 bases between the germline ends. This CDR3 region has 14 residues. CDR3 amino acids: CAWNPGSPYYGYTF. CDR3 DNA: TGTGCCTGGAATCCAGGGTCCCCTTACTATGGCTACACCTTC.

A remark on this clone: The germline gene is not matched at one end of the junction; a read error may be the cause. The V call is TRBV5-6, the J call TRBJ1-2, with D hard to call. The length of the CDR3 is 12 residues. From germline, CDR1 is SGHDT and CDR2 YYEEEE. The DNA of the CDR3 is TGTGCCGGCAGCTTGCGAGTTAGAGGCTACACCTTC. Its translation is CAGSLRVRGYTF.

This chain connects TRBV6-2 or TRBV6-3 to TRBJ1-1, with TRBD1 as a possible D gene (5 bases). This CDR3 has 13 residues. Germline V gene data show CDR1 as MNHEY and CDR2 as SVGEGT. The V end lost 5 bases, the J end lost 3 bases, and 10 bases lay between the germline ends. The CDR3 is CASSTEGYTEAFF. As DNA, the CDR3 is TGTGCCAGCAGTACGGAGGGGTACACTGAAGCTTTCTTT.

CDR3 amino acids: CASSGGAGRREKLFF. DNA of the CDR3: TGTGCCAGCTCCGGGGGGGCTGGACGGCGTGAAAAACTGTTTTTT. The chain combines TRBV2 with TRBJ1-4, with D possibly TRBD1 on 6 matching bases. Trimming pared 8 bases from V and 7 bases from J, leaving 20 bases between. Per the germline V gene, CDR1 is SNHLY and CDR2 is FYNNEI. There are 15 residues in the CDR3.

This clone came up once. The chain carries TRBV5-5 and TRBJ1-5; TRBD1 matches 8 bases. The CDR3 consists of 14 residues. V lost 4 bases and J lost 6; bases outside the gene matches: 6. Germline V gene lookup returns CDR1 SGHKS and CDR2 YYEKEE (reference sequence). CDR3 nucleotides: TGTGCCAGCAGCACTGGACAGGGCTCTCAGCCCCAGCATTTT. As protein: CASSTGQGSQPQHF.

The chain couples TRBV18 to TRBJ2-4, with 7 bases lining up with TRBD1. V shed 5 bases, J shed 0 bases, and the junction held 13 bases outside the gene matches. The CDR3 contains 18 residues. CDR1 is KGHSH, CDR2 LQKENI, per germline. The CDR3 DNA reads as TGTGCCAGCTCAACTACCGGGACAGCAAGTCTAGCCAAAAACATTCAGTACTTC. This encodes CASSTTGTASLAKNIQYF.

The V and J genes are TRBV6-5 and TRBJ1-2; the D gene is possibly TRBD1 (5 bases). The V and J ends lost 6 bases and 6 bases respectively, with 8 bases between them. Germline values: CDR1 MNHEY, CDR2 SVGAGI. The CDR3 contains 11 residues. CDR3 sequence: CASRDNHGYTF. DNA for the CDR3: TGTGCCAGCAGGGACAACCATGGCTACACCTTC.

V and J are TRBV3-1 (or the pseudogene TRBV3-2) and TRBJ1-2; D is possibly TRBD1 (5 bases). Looked up from germline, CDR1 is LGHDT and CDR2 is YNNKEL (reference sequence). The V end was cut by 3 bases, the J end by 2 bases, with 10 bases between. The CDR3 sequence is 14 residues long. This CDR3 is CASSQGGVNYGYTF. In DNA form, the CDR3 reads TGTGCCAGCAGCCAGGGAGGGGTAAACTATGGCTACACCTTC.

This clone appeared a single time. The chain uses TRBV7-3 and TRBJ2-5; 12 bases align to TRBD2. V lost 5 bases and J lost 5; bases outside the gene matches: 9. This CDR3 is 16 amino acids long. Germline V gene lookup returns CDR1 SGHTA and CDR2 FQGTGA. CDR3 nucleotides: TGTGCCAGCAGCCCCGCGGCTAGCGGGGGGGTTGAGACCCAGTACTTC. It translates to CASSPAASGGVETQYF.